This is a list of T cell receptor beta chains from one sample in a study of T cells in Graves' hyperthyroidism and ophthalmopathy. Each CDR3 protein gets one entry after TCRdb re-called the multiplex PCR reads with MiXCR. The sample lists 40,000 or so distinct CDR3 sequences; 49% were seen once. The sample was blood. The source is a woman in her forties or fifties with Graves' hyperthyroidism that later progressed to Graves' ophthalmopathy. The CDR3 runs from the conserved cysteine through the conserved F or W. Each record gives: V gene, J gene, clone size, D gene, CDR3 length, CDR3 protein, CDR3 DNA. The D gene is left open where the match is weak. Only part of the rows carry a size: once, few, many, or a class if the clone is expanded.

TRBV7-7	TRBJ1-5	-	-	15	CASSLDPGMAETQHF	TGTGCTAGCAGCTTAGATCCAGGGATGGCAGAGACCCAGCATTTT
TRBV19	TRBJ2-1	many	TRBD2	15	CASSRAGGAYNEQFF	TGTGCCAGTAGCAGGGCCGGGGGGGCCTACAATGAGCAGTTCTTC
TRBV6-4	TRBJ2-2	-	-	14	CASSRQGSIGELFF	TGTGCCAGCAGTAGGCAGGGCTCCATCGGGGAGCTGTTTTTT
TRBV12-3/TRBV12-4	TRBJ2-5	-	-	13	CASSRGWGETQYF	TGTGCCAGCAGCAGGGGATGGGGAGAGACCCAGTACTTC
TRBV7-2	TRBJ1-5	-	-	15	CASSPIGGDNQPQHF	TGTGCCAGCAGCCCTATTGGCGGAGACAATCAGCCCCAGCATTTT
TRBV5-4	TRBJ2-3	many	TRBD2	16	CASSLAVREATDTQYF	TGTGCCAGCAGCTTGGCCGTGCGGGAGGCCACAGATACGCAGTATTTT
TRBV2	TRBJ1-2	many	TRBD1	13	CASKTGNTYGYTF	TGTGCCTCTAAGACAGGGAACACCTATGGCTACACCTTC
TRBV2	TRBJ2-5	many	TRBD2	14	CASSVAGGRETQYF	TGTGCCAGCAGTGTAGCGGGAGGGCGGGAGACCCAGTACTTC
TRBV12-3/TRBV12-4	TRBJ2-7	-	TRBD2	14	CASSQLAGGYEQYF	TGTGCCAGCAGTCAACTAGCGGGAGGGTACGAGCAGTACTTC
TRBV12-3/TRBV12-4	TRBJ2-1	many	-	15	CASSLIERGESEQFF	TGTGCCAGCAGTTTAATCGAAAGGGGGGAATCGGAGCAGTTCTTC